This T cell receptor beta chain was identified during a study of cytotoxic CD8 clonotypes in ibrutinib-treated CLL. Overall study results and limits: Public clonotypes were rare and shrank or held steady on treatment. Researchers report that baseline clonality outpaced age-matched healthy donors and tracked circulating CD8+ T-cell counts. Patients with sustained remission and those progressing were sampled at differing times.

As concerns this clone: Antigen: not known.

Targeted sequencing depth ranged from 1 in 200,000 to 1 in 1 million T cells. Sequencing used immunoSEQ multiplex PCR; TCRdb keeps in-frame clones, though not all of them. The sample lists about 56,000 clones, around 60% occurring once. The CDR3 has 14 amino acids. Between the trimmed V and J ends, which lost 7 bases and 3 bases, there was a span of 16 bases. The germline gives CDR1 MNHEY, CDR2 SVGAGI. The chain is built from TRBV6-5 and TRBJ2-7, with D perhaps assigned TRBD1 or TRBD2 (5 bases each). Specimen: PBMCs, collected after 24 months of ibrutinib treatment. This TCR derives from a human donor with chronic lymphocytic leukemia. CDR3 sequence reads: CASTQGVPVYEQYF. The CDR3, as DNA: TGTGCCAGCACTCAGGGAGTTCCTGTCTACGAGCAGTACTTC.